This T cell receptor beta chain was captured in a study of blood T cells in healthy people across ages. The V end lost 7 bases, the J end lost 0 bases, and 13 bases lay between the germline ends. CDR3 length: 15 residues. Germline loops: CDR1 LNHDA, CDR2 SQIVND (reference sequence). It was with a sample-barcoded 5' primer and a J-beta primer mix that a second PCR of roughly 6 to 12 cycles was run. TCRdb analysed the 5' RACE reads with MiXCR anew, one entry per CDR3 protein. This sample has about 1 million distinct CDR3 sequences, with under 30% found just once. This clonotype was counted a few times. This same sample was also part of a study on T cells of mothers and their children. This second study notes: The donor cohort consisted of three healthy Caucasian mothers and their six children. The authors identified no persistent microchimeric T cell clones.

This rearrangement joins TRBV19 to TRBJ1-5, with TRBD1 as a possible D gene (5 bases). The specimen sequenced was blood. The source is a girl aged 2-10 years in good health. The CDR3 DNA reads as TGTGCCAGTACCGAGACAGCTTATAGCAATCAGCCCCAGCATTTT. Protein: CASTETAYSNQPQHF.